This T cell receptor (beta chain) was found in a study of cytomegalovirus exposure and HLA in healthy donors. Study summary: The approximately 120 validation repertoires, a later analysis reported, used the same platform as the roughly 650 repertoires from the first cohort. Overall study results and limits: A subsequent analysis found that TCR clusters from the first cohort also tended to co-occur in the 90 to 150 validation repertoires, with 94% of cluster scores above 0. In vitro assays verified that three CMV-associated chains recognized CMV antigens specifically. About 180 TCR beta chains were listed as cytomegalovirus-associated.

A note on this clone: The target antigen is unknown.

The CDR3 contains 13 residues. Trimming cost V 3 bases and J 0 bases, with 5 bases left between them. From germline, CDR1 is MNHEY and CDR2 SMNVEV (reference sequence). Produced via immunoSEQ multiplex PCR; TCRdb's table is partial and in-frame only. The sample consists of 100,000 to 150,000 clones, 95% to 97% of them appearing once. The chain has TRBV27 and TRBJ1-2; D unresolved. Sequenced sample: PBMCs. This clonotype was obtained from a man between 18 and 35 years old in good health and CMV-seronegative. The DNA of the CDR3 is TGTGCCAGCAGTTTCGGGTCTAACTATGGCTACACCTTC. Protein: CASSFGSNYGYTF.